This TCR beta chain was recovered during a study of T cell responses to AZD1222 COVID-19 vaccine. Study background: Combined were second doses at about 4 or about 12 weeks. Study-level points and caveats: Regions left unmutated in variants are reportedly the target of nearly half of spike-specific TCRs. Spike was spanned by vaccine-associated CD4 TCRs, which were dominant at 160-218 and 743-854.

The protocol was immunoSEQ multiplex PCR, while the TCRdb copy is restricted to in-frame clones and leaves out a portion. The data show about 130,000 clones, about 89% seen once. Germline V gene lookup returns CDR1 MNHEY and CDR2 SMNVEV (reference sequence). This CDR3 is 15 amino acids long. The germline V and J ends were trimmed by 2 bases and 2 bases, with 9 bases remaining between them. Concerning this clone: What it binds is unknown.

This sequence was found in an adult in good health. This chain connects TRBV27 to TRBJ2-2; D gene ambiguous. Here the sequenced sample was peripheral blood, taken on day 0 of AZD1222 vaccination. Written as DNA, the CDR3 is TGTGCCAGCAGTTTAATAACAGTCAACACCGGGGAGCTGTTTTTT. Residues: CASSLITVNTGELFF.